The entry below gives a single T cell receptor beta chain sequence along with its context. Trimming pared 5 bases from V and 0 bases from J, leaving 11 bases between. The germline V gene encodes CDR1 SEHNR and CDR2 FQNEAQ (reference sequence). This CDR3 region has 15 residues. The data derive from a study of blood T cell repertoires in COVID-19. Some clones are missing from TCRdb's copy, which holds only in-frame ones; the method was immunoSEQ multiplex PCR. The sample includes 150,000 to 200,000 clones, 90% of them seen just once. V gene TRBV7-9 combines with J gene TRBJ1-5; tentative D call: TRBD1 (5 bases). Sequenced sample: peripheral blood. This TCR came from a man in his fifties with acute or convalescent COVID-19. The CDR3: CASSPGGDSNQPQHF. CDR3 in DNA: TGTGCCAGCAGCCCCGGGGGGGATAGCAATCAGCCCCAGCATTTT.